The sequence of this TCR beta chain was determined in a study of blood T cell repertoires in COVID-19. Some clones are missing from TCRdb's copy, which holds only in-frame ones; the method was immunoSEQ multiplex PCR. The sample gives 450,000 to 500,000 clones, roughly nine tenths of which show up once; 0.7% is in the top ten. The CDR3 has 15 amino acids. V lost 1 base to trimming and J lost 2 bases, with 9 bases between them. Germline CDR1 is MGHRA and CDR2 is YSYEKL. Sequencing was done on a sample of PBMCs or T cells enriched from blood (not recorded which). This clonotype was obtained from a woman aged 18-29 years who had recovered from COVID-19. The chain uses TRBV4-1 and TRBJ1-5, with a possible D match to TRBD1 (6 bases). In DNA, the CDR3 is TGCGCCAGCAGCCAAGCTCGGACAGGCAATCAGCCCCAGCATTTT. It encodes CASSQARTGNQPQHF.